The present T cell receptor (beta chain) was sequenced within a study of T-cell memory formation after mild COVID-19. Background on the study: Each donor largely had its own TCR clusters. Study results and limitations: There was a balanced CD4/CD8 profile in clones contracting day 15 to 85, and later expanders leaned CD4+. CD4+ contracting clones were found mainly in CM and EM, and CD8+ ones in EMRA.

5'RACE with constant-segment primers yielded barcoded, UMI-tagged TCR alpha and TCR beta cDNA libraries. TCRdb re-called the 5' RACE reads with MiXCR, one entry per CDR3 protein. The data contain 350,000 or so distinct CDR3 sequences, 20% to 25% of them seen just once; the ten biggest clones take up roughly 21%. Note on this clonotype: Its cognate antigen is unknown.

Germline assignment: CDR1 SQVTM and CDR2 ANQGSEA. The CDR3 has 15 residues. Trimming removed 0 bases at V and 1 base at J, with 10 bases between. The clonotype comes from a young man who had mild COVID-19 (a few samples of this study predate the infection). Cell type and time point are not known. This chain connects TRBV29-1 to TRBJ1-3; no clear D gene. Sequenced sample: PBMCs or a T cell subset sorted from them (not recorded which). This CDR3 is CSVEDRGFSGNTIYF. The CDR3 region has the DNA TGCAGCGTTGAAGATCGAGGGTTTTCTGGAAACACCATATATTTT.